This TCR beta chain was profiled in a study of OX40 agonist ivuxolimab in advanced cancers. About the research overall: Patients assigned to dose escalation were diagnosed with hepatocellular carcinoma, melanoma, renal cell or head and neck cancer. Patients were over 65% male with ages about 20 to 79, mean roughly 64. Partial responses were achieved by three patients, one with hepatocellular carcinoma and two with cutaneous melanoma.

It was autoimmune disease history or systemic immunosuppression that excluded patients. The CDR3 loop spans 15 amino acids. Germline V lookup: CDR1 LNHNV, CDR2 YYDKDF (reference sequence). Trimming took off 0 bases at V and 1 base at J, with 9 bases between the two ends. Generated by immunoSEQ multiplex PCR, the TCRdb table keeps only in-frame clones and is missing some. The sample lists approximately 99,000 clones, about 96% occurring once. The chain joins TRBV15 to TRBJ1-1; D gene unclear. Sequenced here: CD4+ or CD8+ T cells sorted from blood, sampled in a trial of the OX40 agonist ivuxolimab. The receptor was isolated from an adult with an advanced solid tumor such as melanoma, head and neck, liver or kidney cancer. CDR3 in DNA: TGTGCCACCAGCAGAGATCGGTCCCAGAACACTGAAGCTTTCTTT. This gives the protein CATSRDRSQNTEAFF.